Below are 10 T cell receptor beta chains sequenced from a single sample in a study of OX40 agonist ivuxolimab in advanced cancers. Here immunoSEQ multiplex PCR was the method, and the copy in TCRdb shows in-frame clones only, minus some. The sample gives roughly 36,000 clones, 82% of which show up once; 21% is in the top ten. Sample: CD4+ or CD8+ T cells sorted from blood, taken in a trial of the OX40 agonist ivuxolimab. These receptors were collected from an adult with an advanced solid tumor such as melanoma, head and neck, liver or kidney cancer.

V gene TRBV28 combines with J gene TRBJ2-3, with 12 bases that match TRBD1. The CDR3 consists of 22 residues. From germline, CDR1 is MDHEN and CDR2 SYDVKM. V lost 2 bases to trimming and J lost 0 bases; unmatched junction nucleotides: 18. CDR3: CASSLVVGTGGKSGSSTDTQYF. CDR3 nucleotide sequence: TGTGCCAGCAGTTTAGTTGTAGGGACAGGGGGCAAAAGCGGTTCTAGCACAGATACGCAGTATTTT. The full variable domain, with the rest looked up from reference TRBV28 and TRBJ2-3, is DVKVTQSSRYLVKRTGEKVFLECVQDMDHENMFWYRQDPGLGLRLIYFSYDVKMKEKGDIPEGYSVSREKKERFSLILESASTNQTSMYLCASSLVVGTGGKSGSSTDTQYFGPGTRLTVL.

V gene TRBV6-5 combines with J gene TRBJ1-6, with D possibly matching TRBD1 (5 bases). This CDR3 is built from 15 residues. V dropped 5 bases and J dropped 0 bases, with 8 bases sitting between them. In germline, CDR1 is MNHEY, CDR2 SVGAGI. The CDR3 here is CASSTDSSYNSPLHF. The CDR3 DNA sequence: TGTGCCAGCAGTACCGACAGCTCCTATAATTCACCCCTCCACTTT.

This clone was counted a few times. The genes are TRBV4-3 and TRBJ2-7; 9 nucleotides line up with TRBD1. J lost 7 bases, V lost 0 bases, and 13 bases had no gene match. The CDR3 sequence is 17 residues long. Germline loops: CDR1 LGHNA, CDR2 YSLEER. CDR3 amino acids: CASSQEMGTGRIGEQYF. In DNA, the CDR3 is TGCGCCAGCAGCCAAGAAATGGGGACAGGGCGAATAGGGGAGCAGTACTTC.

This rearrangement joins TRBV7-9 to TRBJ1-2; TRBD1 is a possible D gene (5 bases). CDR3 size: 13 residues. Germline V lookup: CDR1 SEHNR, CDR2 FQNEAQ (reference sequence). Trimming shortened V by 1 base and J by 7 bases, and 10 bases separated the two germline ends. The CDR3 coding sequence is TGTGCCAGCAGCTTAGTGGGGCTGACTGGCTACACCTTC. It encodes CASSLVGLTGYTF.

CDR3 in DNA: TGTGCCAGCAGCCTACAGGGGACTTATGGCTACACCTTC. Translation: CASSLQGTYGYTF. This chain connects TRBV7-3 to TRBJ1-2, with TRBD1 identical over 7 bases. V lost 5 bases, J lost 5 bases, and 5 bases stayed unmatched. CDR1 is SGHTA and CDR2 is FQGTGA in the germline V gene. The CDR3 is made up of 13 amino acids.

This clone has just one count. V gene TRBV6-6 combines with J gene TRBJ2-7; TRBD2 matches 9 bases. This CDR3 contains 15 residues. Trimming took 6 bases from V and 1 from J; bases not matched to a gene: 7. CDR1 is MNHNY, CDR2 SVGAGI, per germline (reference sequence). The CDR3: CASRPGLANSYEQYF. In DNA, the CDR3 is TGTGCCAGCAGACCGGGACTAGCAAATTCCTACGAGCAGTACTTC.

The gene calls are TRBV10-3 and TRBJ1-2; possibly TRBD1 for D (6 bases). V was cut by 3 bases and J by 10 bases, with 12 bases left in between. There are 12 residues in the CDR3. Germline V gene lookup returns CDR1 ENHRY and CDR2 SYGVKD. This CDR3 reads CAISDSTGTYTF. CDR3 nucleotide sequence: TGTGCCATCAGTGATTCGACAGGAACCTACACCTTC.

The genes are TRBV2 and TRBJ1-2; tentatively, D is TRBD1 (5 bases). V was trimmed by 1 base and J by 4 bases, leaving 7 bases between them. CDR3 length: 13 amino acids. Germline V gives CDR1 SNHLY, CDR2 FYNNEI. The CDR3 spells CASSEEQGYGYTF. CDR3 DNA sequence: TGTGCCAGCAGTGAAGAGCAGGGCTATGGCTACACCTTC. Complete variable domain (other parts from reference TRBV2 and TRBJ1-2): EPEVTQTPSHQVTQMGQEVILRCVPISNHLYFYWYRQILGQKVEFLVSFYNNEISEKSEIFDDQFSVERPDGSNFTLKIRSTKLEDSAMYFCASSEEQGYGYTFGSGTRLTVV.

This chain joins TRBV19 and TRBJ2-7; the D call may be TRBD1 or TRBD2 (5 bases each). The CDR3 runs to 12 residues. Trimming cost V 10 bases and J 3 bases, with 13 bases left between them. The germline V gene has CDR1 LNHDA and CDR2 SQIVND (reference sequence). DNA of the CDR3: TGTGCCACTAACGGGGCTAACTACGAGCAGTACTTC. It specifies CATNGANYEQYF.

This sequence joins TRBV5-6 and TRBJ2-7, with unresolved D. Looked up from germline, CDR1 is SGHDT and CDR2 is YYEEEE. V lost 4 bases, J lost 9 bases, and 17 bases lay in between. The CDR3 has 13 amino acids. CDR3 region: CASSRKKGLGQYF. The CDR3 DNA reads as TGTGCCAGCAGCCGAAAAAAGGGTTTAGGGCAGTACTTC.